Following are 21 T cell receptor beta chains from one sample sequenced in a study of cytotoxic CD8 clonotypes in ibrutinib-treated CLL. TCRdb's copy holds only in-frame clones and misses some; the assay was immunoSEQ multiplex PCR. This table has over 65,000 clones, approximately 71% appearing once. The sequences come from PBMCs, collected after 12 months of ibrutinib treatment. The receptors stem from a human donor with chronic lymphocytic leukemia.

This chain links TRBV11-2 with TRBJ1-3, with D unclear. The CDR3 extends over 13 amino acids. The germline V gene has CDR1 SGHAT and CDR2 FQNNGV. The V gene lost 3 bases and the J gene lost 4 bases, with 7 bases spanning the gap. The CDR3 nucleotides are TGTGCCAGCAGCTTGCGCTTAGGAAACACCATATATTTT. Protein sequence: CASSLRLGNTIYF. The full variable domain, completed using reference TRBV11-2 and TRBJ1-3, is EAGVAQSPRYKIIEKRQSVAFWCNPISGHATLYWYQQILGQGPKLLIQFQNNGVVDDSQLPKDRFSAERLKGVDSTLKIQPAKLEDSAVYLCASSLRLGNTIYFGEGSWLTVV.

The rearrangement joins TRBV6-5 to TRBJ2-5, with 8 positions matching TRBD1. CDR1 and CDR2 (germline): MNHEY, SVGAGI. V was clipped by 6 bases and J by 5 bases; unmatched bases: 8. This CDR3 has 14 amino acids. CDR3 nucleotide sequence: TGTGCCAGCAGAACGGGGACAGGCCGGGAGACCCAGTACTTC. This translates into CASRTGTGRETQYF.

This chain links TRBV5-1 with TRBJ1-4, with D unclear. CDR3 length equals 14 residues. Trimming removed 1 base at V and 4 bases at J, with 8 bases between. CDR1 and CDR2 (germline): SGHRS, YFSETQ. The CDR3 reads CASSLNSLNEKLFF. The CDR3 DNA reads TGCGCCAGCAGCTTGAACAGCCTTAATGAAAAACTGTTTTTT.

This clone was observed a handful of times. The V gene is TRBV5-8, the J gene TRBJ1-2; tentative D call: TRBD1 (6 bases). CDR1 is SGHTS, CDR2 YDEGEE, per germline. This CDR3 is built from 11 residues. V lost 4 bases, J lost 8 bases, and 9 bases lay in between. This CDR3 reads CASSQGTGYTF. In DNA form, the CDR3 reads TGTGCCAGCAGCCAGGGGACAGGCTACACCTTC.

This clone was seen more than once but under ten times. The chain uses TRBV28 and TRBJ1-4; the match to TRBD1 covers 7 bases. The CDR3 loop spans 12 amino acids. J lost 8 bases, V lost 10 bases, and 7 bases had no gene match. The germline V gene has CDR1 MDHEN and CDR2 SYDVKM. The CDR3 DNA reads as TGTGCCACCTCCGGGACAGCCGAAAAACTGTTTTTT. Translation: CATSGTAEKLFF.

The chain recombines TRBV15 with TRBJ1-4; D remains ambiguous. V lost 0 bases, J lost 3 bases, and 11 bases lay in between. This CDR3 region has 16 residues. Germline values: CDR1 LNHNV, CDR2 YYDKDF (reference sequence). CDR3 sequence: CATSRDTGFANEKLFF. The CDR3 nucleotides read TGTGCCACCAGCAGAGATACCGGGTTCGCTAATGAAAAACTGTTTTTT.

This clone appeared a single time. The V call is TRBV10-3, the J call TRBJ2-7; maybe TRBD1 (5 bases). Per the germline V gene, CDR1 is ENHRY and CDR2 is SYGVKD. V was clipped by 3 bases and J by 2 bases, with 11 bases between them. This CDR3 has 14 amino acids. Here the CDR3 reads CAISDPDRTYEQYF. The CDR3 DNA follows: TGTGCCATCAGTGACCCCGACAGAACCTACGAGCAGTACTTC.

The CDR3 here is CASSQRLAGGTDTQYF. CDR3 DNA: TGCGCCAGCAGCCAACGACTAGCGGGGGGCACAGATACGCAGTATTTT. This chain joins TRBV4-3 and TRBJ2-3, with 12 bases that match TRBD2. V lost 2 bases to trimming and J lost 1 base; unmatched junction nucleotides: 1. The CDR3 consists of 16 residues. CDR1 is LGHNA, CDR2 YSLEER, per germline.

The CDR3 DNA is TGTGCCAGCAGTTACTCTTTGACAGGGCTCTCCTACGAGCAGTACTTC. Translation: CASSYSLTGLSYEQYF. The chain recombines TRBV6-5 with TRBJ2-7; the match to TRBD1 covers 7 bases. V dropped 0 bases and J dropped 0; count of bases not matched to a gene: 5. Germline V gene data show CDR1 as MNHEY and CDR2 as SVGAGI. The CDR3 spans 16 residues.

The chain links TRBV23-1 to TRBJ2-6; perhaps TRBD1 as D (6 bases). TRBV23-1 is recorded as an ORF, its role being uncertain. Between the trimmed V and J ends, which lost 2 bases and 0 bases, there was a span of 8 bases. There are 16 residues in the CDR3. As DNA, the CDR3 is TGCGCCAGCAGTCAACAGGGGACCTCTGGGGCCAACGTCCTGACTTTC. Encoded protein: CASSQQGTSGANVLTF.

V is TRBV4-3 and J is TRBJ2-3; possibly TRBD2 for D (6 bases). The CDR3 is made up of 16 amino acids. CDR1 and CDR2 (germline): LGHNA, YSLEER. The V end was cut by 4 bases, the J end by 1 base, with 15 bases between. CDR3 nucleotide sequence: TGCGCCAGCAGCCCATCGAGACTAGGGCGCACAGATACGCAGTATTTT. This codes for CASSPSRLGRTDTQYF.

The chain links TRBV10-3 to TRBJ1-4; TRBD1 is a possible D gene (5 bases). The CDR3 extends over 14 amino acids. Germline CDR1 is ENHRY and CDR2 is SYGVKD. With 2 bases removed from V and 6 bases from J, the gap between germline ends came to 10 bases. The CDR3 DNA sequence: TGTGCCATCAGTGAGCAAGGGGTAGATGAAAAACTGTTTTTT. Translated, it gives CAISEQGVDEKLFF.

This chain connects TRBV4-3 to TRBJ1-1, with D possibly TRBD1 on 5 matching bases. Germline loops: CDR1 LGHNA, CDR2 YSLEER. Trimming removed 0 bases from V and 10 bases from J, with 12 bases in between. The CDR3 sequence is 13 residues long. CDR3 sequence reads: CASSQDLQEAAFF. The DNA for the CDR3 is TGCGCCAGCAGCCAAGATTTACAGGAGGCAGCTTTCTTT.

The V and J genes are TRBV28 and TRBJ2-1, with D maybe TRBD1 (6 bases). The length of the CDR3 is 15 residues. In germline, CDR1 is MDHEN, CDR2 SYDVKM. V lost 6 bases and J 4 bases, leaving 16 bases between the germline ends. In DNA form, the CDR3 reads TGTGCCAGCAGCAAACAGGGAACAGCTTACAATGAGCAGTTCTTC. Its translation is CASSKQGTAYNEQFF.

This CDR3 reads CASSFGTKGYTDTQYF. The CDR3 DNA follows: TGTGCCAGCAGTTTCGGCACTAAGGGGTACACAGATACGCAGTATTTT. The genes are TRBV28 and TRBJ2-3; possibly TRBD1 for D (5 bases). V lost 3 bases and J lost 2, with 15 bases in between. Germline CDR1 is MDHEN and CDR2 is SYDVKM. The CDR3 has 16 residues.

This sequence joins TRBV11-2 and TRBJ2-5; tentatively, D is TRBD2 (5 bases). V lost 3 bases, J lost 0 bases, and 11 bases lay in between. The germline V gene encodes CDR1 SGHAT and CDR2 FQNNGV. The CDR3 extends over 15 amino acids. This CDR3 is CASSFVLRDQETQYF. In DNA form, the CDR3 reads TGTGCCAGCAGCTTCGTATTGAGGGACCAAGAGACCCAGTACTTC.

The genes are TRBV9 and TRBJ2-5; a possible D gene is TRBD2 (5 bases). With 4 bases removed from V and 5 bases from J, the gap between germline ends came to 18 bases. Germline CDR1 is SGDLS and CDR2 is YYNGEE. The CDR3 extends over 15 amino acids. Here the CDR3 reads CASSTARGAPETQYF. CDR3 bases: TGTGCCAGCAGCACCGCCCGGGGTGCGCCGGAGACCCAGTACTTC.

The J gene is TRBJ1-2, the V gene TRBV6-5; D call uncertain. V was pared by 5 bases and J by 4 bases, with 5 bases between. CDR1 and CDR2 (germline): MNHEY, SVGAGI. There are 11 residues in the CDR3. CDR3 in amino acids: CASSEGYGYTF. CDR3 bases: TGTGCCAGCAGTGAAGGCTATGGCTACACCTTC.

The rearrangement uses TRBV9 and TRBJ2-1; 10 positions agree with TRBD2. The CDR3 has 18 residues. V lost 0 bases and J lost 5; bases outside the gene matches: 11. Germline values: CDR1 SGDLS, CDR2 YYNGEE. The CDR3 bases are TGTGCCAGCAGCGTAGCTACTGAAGCGGGGGGGCCCCACAATGAGCAGTTCTTC. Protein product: CASSVATEAGGPHNEQFF.

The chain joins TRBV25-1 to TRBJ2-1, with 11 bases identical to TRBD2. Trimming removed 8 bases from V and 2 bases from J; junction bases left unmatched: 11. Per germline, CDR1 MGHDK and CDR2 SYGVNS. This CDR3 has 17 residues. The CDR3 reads CASRTSGPLGTYNEQFF. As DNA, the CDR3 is TGTGCCAGCCGGACTAGCGGGCCCTTAGGCACCTACAATGAGCAGTTCTTC.

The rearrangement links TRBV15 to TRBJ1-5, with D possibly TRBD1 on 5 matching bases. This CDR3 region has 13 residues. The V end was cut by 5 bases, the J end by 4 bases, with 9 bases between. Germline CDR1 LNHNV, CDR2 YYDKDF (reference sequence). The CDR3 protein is CATSRDGNQPQHF. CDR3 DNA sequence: TGTGCCACCAGCCGGGACGGTAATCAGCCCCAGCATTTT.